What follows is one T cell receptor (beta chain) and its context. The data belong to a study of blood T cell repertoires in COVID-19. This table comes from immunoSEQ multiplex PCR, and its TCRdb copy is limited to in-frame clones, with some not included. Of 200,000 to 300,000 clones listed, more than 80% were seen once; the top ten hold around 0.85%. Within 2 weeks before study entry, exposed participants met a COVID-19 case. The V segment lost 7 bases and the J segment 2 bases; nucleotides outside the gene matches: 5. The CDR3 spans 15 residues. Germline CDR1 is MNHEY and CDR2 is SVGAGI. V and J are TRBV6-5 and TRBJ2-6, with TRBD1 identical over 7 bases. Material: PBMCs or T cells enriched from blood (not recorded which). The sequence was obtained from a man aged 50 or older who had been exposed to COVID-19. CDR3 loop: CASTTTGAGANVLTF. CDR3 nucleotide sequence: TGTGCCAGCACCACAACAGGGGCTGGGGCCAACGTCCTGACTTTC.